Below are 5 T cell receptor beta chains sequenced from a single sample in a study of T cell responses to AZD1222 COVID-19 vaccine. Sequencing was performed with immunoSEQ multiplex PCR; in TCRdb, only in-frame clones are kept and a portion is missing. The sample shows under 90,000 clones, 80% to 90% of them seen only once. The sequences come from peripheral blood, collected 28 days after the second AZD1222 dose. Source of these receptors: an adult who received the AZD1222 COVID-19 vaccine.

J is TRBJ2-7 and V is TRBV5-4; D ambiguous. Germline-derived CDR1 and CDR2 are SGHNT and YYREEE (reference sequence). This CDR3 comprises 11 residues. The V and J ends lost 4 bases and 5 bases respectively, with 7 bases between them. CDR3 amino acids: CASSDADEQYF. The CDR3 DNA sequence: TGTGCCAGCAGCGATGCTGACGAGCAGTACTTC. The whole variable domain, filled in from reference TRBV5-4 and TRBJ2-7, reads ETGVTQSPTHLIKTRGQQVTLRCSSQSGHNTVSWYQQALGQGPQFIFQYYREEENGRGNFPPRFSGLQFPNYSSELNVNALELDDSALYLCASSDADEQYFGPGTRLTVT.

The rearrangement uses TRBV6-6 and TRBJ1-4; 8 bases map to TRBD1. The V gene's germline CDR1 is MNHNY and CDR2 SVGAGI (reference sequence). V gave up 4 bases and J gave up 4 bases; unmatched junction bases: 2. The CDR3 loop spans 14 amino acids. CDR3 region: CASSSGQDNEKLFF. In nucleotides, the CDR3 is TGTGCCAGCAGTTCGGGACAGGATAATGAAAAACTGTTTTTT.

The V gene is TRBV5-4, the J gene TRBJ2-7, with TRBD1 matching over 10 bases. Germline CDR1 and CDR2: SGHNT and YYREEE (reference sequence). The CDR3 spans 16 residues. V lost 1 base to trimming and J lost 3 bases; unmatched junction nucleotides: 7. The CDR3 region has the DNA TGTGCCAGCAGCTTGTACTCTGGACAGGGGGACTACGAGCAGTACTTC. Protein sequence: CASSLYSGQGDYEQYF.

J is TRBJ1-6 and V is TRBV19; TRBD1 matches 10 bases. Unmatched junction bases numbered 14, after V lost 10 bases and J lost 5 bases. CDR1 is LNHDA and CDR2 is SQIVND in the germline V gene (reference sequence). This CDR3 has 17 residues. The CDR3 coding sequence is TGTGCCACCCGCGACAGGGGGCAAGGAGGTGATAATTCACCCCTCCACTTT. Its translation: CATRDRGQGGDNSPLHF.

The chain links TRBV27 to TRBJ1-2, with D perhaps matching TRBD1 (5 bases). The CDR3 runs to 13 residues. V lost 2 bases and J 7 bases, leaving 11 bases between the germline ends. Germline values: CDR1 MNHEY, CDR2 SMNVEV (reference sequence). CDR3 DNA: TGTGCCAGCAGTTTAGGGGCCCGGGGTGGCTACACCTTC. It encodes CASSLGARGGYTF.